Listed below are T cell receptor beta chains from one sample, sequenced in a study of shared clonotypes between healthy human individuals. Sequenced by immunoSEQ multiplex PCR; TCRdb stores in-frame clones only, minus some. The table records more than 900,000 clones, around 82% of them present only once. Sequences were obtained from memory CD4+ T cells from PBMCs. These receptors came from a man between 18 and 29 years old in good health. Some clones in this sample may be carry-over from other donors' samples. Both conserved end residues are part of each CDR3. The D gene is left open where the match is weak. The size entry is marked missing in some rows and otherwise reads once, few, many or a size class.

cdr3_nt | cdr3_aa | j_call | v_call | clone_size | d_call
TGTGCCAGCAGCCAACACCAGCGGGAGGGCACAGATACGCAGTATTTT | CASSQHQREGTDTQYF | TRBJ2-3 | TRBV4-2 | few | TRBD2
TGTGCCAGCAGCTTAGGGTCGTATGGAGAGACCCAGTACTTC | CASSLGSYGETQYF | TRBJ2-5 | TRBV7-3 | NA | NA
TGTCGTAGCGGGCCTTACAATGAGCAGTTCTTC | CRSGPYNEQFF | TRBJ2-1 | TRBV28 | NA | TRBD2
TGTGCCAGCAGCCAAGAATCCGGGACTAGGGACATCGGCGGGAATGAGCAGTTCTTC | CASSQESGTRDIGGNEQFF | TRBJ2-1 | TRBV4-2 | NA | TRBD2
TGTGCCAGTAGTCCGCGGACGTACGAGCAGTACTTC | CASSPRTYEQYF | TRBJ2-7 | TRBV19 | NA | NA
TGTGCCAGCAGTTTAAATCCTCACGGACGGAGCTCTGGAAACACCATATATTTT | CASSLNPHGRSSGNTIYF | TRBJ1-3 | TRBV28 | NA | NA
TGTGCCAGCAGCCCCCTTGGCGGGAGCTTCTCTCGTGCCACAGATACGCAGTATTTT | CASSPLGGSFSRATDTQYF | TRBJ2-3 | TRBV7-3 | NA | TRBD2
TGTGCCAGCAGCTTTTACGGCAACGCTGAAGCTTTCTTT | CASSFYGNAEAFF | TRBJ1-1 | TRBV7-2 | NA | NA
TGTGCCAGCAGTTGGGGACTCGACGAGCAGTACTTC | CASSWGLDEQYF | TRBJ2-7 | TRBV6-6 | NA | NA
TGTGCCAGCAGCTTTCGGGGTAGCTCTGGGGCCAACGTCCTGACTTTC | CASSFRGSSGANVLTF | TRBJ2-6 | TRBV9 | NA | NA
TGTGCCAGCAGCCCTAACCCGGGAGCCTACGAGCAGTACTTC | CASSPNPGAYEQYF | TRBJ2-7 | TRBV7-9 | NA | NA
TGTGCCAGTTGGGGGAGGGCCGCCAAAAACATTCAGTACTTC | CASWGRAAKNIQYF | TRBJ2-4 | TRBV28 | NA | TRBD2
TGTGCCAGCAGTCACTCGCGGCTGGATGGGGCCAACGTCCTGACTTTC | CASSHSRLDGANVLTF | TRBJ2-6 | TRBV28 | NA | NA
TGTGCCACCACCACAAGGCGGACAGGGGGAGGAGGCTACACCTTC | CATTTRRTGGGGYTF | TRBJ1-2 | TRBV15 | NA | TRBD1
TGTGCCAGCAGCGGACTAGCGGGAGGAGGAACGCAGTATTTT | CASSGLAGGGTQYF | TRBJ2-3 | TRBV7-2 | NA | TRBD2
TGTGCCAGCAGCTCACCACAGGGGGCGCCTGGAAACACCATATATTTT | CASSSPQGAPGNTIYF | TRBJ1-3 | TRBV7-9 | NA | TRBD1
TGTGCCAGCAGTGGGCAGGGGATGAACACTGAAGCTTTCTTT | CASSGQGMNTEAFF | TRBJ1-1 | TRBV25-1 | once | NA
TGCAGTGCTCCCTGGGGAGATACGCAGTATTTT | CSAPWGDTQYF | TRBJ2-3 | TRBV20-1 | NA | NA
TGTGCCAGCAGCGTAGACCCGGCCCCCGGGGAGCTGTTTTTT | CASSVDPAPGELFF | TRBJ2-2 | TRBV9 | NA | NA
TGTGCCAGCAGTTCTGGGGTTGGACTAGCGGTCTACGAGCAGTACTTC | CASSSGVGLAVYEQYF | TRBJ2-7 | TRBV28 | NA | TRBD2
TGCGCCAGCAGCTTGGCTATCTGGGGGGACGTTGGAGAAGATACGCAGTATTTT | CASSLAIWGDVGEDTQYF | TRBJ2-3 | TRBV5-1 | NA | NA
TGTGCCAGCAGTTGGGACTACTATGGCTACACCTTC | CASSWDYYGYTF | TRBJ1-2 | TRBV5-5 | NA | NA
TGTGCCAGCAGTCGGACAAGGGACAGAACCTACGAGCAGTACTTC | CASSRTRDRTYEQYF | TRBJ2-7 | TRBV27 | NA | TRBD1
TGTGCCAGCACCCTTGGGGCGGTGGGACAGGGGGTTGAAAAACTGTTTTTT | CASTLGAVGQGVEKLFF | TRBJ1-4 | TRBV2 | NA | TRBD1
TGCAGCGCGGGATACAATGAGCAGTTCTTC | CSAGYNEQFF | TRBJ2-1 | TRBV29-1 | NA | NA
TGTGCCAGCAGCGTGGGGAGCTCCTACAATGAGCAGTTCTTC | CASSVGSSYNEQFF | TRBJ2-1 | TRBV9 | NA | NA
TGTGCCAGCAGCCAATGGACTAGCGGGAGTTCAAGGAATGAGCAGTTCTTC | CASSQWTSGSSRNEQFF | TRBJ2-1 | TRBV14 | NA | TRBD2
TGTGCCAGCAGTTCGGGGGGAGACCCCTACTACGAGCAGTACTTC | CASSSGGDPYYEQYF | TRBJ2-7 | TRBV28 | NA | TRBD2
TGTGCCAGCAGCCTCTTGGAGGAGTACGAGCAGTACTTC | CASSLLEEYEQYF | TRBJ2-7 | TRBV2 | NA | NA
TGTGCCAGCAGTTATAGTACTAGGGCTTCAGATACGCAGTATTTT | CASSYSTRASDTQYF | TRBJ2-3 | TRBV2 | NA | NA
TGTGCCAGCAGCTTAGCTCCTAGCGGGACCTCCTACGAGCAGTACTTC | CASSLAPSGTSYEQYF | TRBJ2-7 | TRBV7-9 | NA | TRBD2
TGTGCCAGCAGCTCGACAGGGGTGAGCAATCAGCCCCAGCATTTT | CASSSTGVSNQPQHF | TRBJ1-5 | TRBV7-8 | few | TRBD1
TGCGCCAGCAGCCCGTCATTGGACAGCCTCGGGGCCAACGTCCTGACTTTC | CASSPSLDSLGANVLTF | TRBJ2-6 | TRBV4-1 | NA | NA
TGTGCCTGGAGTCGTGCCGGGGTGAGCTCCTACGAGCAGTACTTC | CAWSRAGVSSYEQYF | TRBJ2-7 | TRBV30 | NA | NA
TGTGCCAGCAGTGAAACGCATGGGGATCAGCCCCAGCATTTT | CASSETHGDQPQHF | TRBJ1-5 | TRBV25-1 | NA | NA
TGTGCCAGCAGTGGCGCCGGGACAGGGGGCAGTGGGACCCAGTACTTC | CASSGAGTGGSGTQYF | TRBJ2-5 | TRBV6-1 | NA | TRBD1
TGCGCCAGCAGCTTGGAGGGCAGGGCTCAGCCCCAGCATTTT | CASSLEGRAQPQHF | TRBJ1-5 | TRBV5-1 | NA | NA
TGCAGCGTTGAAGCCGGGGGTGGTGAGCAGTTCTTC | CSVEAGGGEQFF | TRBJ2-1 | TRBV29-1 | NA | NA
TGTGCCAGCAGCATCGAGGACGGCCGGGCAAGGACCCAGTACTTC | CASSIEDGRARTQYF | TRBJ2-5 | TRBV7-2 | NA | NA
TGTGCCAGTAGTTTGGGAGGGGGCAGAGAGACCCAGTACTTC | CASSLGGGRETQYF | TRBJ2-5 | TRBV28 | NA | NA
TGTGCCAGCAGTTTAACTAGCGGGAGGCTTAACAATGAGCAGTTCTTC | CASSLTSGRLNNEQFF | TRBJ2-1 | TRBV28 | NA | TRBD2